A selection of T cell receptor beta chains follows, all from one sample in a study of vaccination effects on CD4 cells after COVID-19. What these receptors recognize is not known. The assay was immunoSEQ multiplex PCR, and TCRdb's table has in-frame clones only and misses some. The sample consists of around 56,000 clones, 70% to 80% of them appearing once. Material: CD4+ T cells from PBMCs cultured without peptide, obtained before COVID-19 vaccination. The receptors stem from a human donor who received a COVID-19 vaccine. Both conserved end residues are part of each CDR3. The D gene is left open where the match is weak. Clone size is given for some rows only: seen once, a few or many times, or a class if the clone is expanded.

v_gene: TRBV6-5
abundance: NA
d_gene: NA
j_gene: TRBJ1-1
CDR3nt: TGTGCCAGCAGTTACGGTGTCGGGGGGCGGGACACTGAAGCTTTCTTT
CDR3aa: CASSYGVGGRDTEAFF

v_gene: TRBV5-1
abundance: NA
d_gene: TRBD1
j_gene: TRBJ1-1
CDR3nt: TGCGCCAGCAGCTTGCAGGGACAGGGGAACACTGAAGCTTTCTTT
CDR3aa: CASSLQGQGNTEAFF

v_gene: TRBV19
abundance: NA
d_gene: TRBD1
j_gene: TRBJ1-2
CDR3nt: TGTGCCAGTAGTCTTCGGACAGGGATGGGCTACACCTTC
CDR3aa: CASSLRTGMGYTF

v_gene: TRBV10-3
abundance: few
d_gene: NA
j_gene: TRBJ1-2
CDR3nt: TGTGCCATCAGTGAGGGGGGACGTAACTATGGCTACACCTTC
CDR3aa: CAISEGGRNYGYTF

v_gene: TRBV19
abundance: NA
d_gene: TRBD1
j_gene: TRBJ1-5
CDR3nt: TGTGCCAGTAGTAACGGACAGGCCCACAAGGTGTCCCAGCATTTT
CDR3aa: CASSNGQAHKVSQHF

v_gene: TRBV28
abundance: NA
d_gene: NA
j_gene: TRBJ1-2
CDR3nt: TGTGCCAGCAGGACCCCATCGGGACCGTATGGCTACACCTTC
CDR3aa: CASRTPSGPYGYTF

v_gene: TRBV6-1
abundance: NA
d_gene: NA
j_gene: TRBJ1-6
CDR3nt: TGTGCCAGCAGTGAAGCAGGGGGTTCACCCCTCCACTTT
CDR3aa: CASSEAGGSPLHF

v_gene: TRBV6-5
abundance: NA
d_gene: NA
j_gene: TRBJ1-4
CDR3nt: TGTGCCAGCAGTCAACAGGGTTGGGGTGAAAAACTGTTTTTT
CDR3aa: CASSQQGWGEKLFF

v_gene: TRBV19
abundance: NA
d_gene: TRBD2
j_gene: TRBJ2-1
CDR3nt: TGTGCCAGTAGGATTAGCGGGGGCCGCAATGAGCAGTTCTTC
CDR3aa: CASRISGGRNEQFF

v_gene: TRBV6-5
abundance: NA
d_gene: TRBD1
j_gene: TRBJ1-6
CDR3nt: TGTGCCAGCAGAAGGGACAGCAGGGATTCACCCCTCCACTTT
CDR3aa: CASRRDSRDSPLHF

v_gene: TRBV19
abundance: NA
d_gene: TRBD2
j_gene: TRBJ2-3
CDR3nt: TGTGCCAGTAGTATATTGACTAGCGGGATGAATACGCAGTATTTT
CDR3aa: CASSILTSGMNTQYF

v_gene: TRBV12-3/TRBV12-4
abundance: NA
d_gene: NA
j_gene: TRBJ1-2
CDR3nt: TGTGCCCTCACACCGGACCGCAACTATGGCTACACCTTC
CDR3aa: CALTPDRNYGYTF

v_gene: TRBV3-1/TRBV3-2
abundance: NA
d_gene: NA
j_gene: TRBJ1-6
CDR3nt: TGTGCCAGCAGCCAAGTCCCGCCGCCCGGTAATTCACCCCTCCACTTT
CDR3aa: CASSQVPPPGNSPLHF

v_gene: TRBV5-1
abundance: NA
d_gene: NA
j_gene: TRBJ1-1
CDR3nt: TGCGCCAGCAGCTTGGTGGTCAAGGGGACTGAAGCTTTCTTT
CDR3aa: CASSLVVKGTEAFF

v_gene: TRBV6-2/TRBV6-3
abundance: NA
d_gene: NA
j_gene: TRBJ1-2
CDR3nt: TGTGCCAGCAGTTACCTAGCAGCTAACTATGGCTACACCTTC
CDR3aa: CASSYLAANYGYTF

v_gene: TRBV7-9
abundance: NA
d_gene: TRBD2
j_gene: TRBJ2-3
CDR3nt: TGTGCCAGCAGCTTTGGCGGGGGGCATCGCACAGATACGCAGTATTTT
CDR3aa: CASSFGGGHRTDTQYF

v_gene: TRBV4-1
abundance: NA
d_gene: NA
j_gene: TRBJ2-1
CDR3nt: TGCGCCAGCAGCTTACTGTTTGGGACTTACAATGAGCAGTTCTTC
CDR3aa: CASSLLFGTYNEQFF

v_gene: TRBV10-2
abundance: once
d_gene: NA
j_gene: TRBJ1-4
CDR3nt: TGCGCCAGCAGTGCCTTTCCAGGGCGAGAAAAACTGTTTTTT
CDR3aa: CASSAFPGREKLFF

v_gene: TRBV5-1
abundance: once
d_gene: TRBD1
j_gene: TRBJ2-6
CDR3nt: TGCGCCAGCAGCTTACAGGGGGCTGGGGCCAACGTCCTGACTTTC
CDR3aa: CASSLQGAGANVLTF

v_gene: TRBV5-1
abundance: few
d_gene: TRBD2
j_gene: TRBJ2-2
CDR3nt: TGCGCCAGCAGCTTGGTTTCCCGGGGGGGCCCCGGGGAGCTGTTTTTT
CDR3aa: CASSLVSRGGPGELFF

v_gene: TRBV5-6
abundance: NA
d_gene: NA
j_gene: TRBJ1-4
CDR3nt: TGTGCCAGCAGCTTAAGGGGTGGTCAGTCGGAAAAACTGTTTTTT
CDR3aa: CASSLRGGQSEKLFF

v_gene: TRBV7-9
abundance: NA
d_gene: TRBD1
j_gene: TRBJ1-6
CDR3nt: TGTGCCAGCAGCCGCGGACAGGGGGGATATTCACCCCTCCACTTT
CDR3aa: CASSRGQGGYSPLHF

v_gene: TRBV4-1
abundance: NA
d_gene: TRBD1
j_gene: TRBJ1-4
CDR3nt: TGCGCCAGCAGCCAAGCCTACTACAGGGGACAGGGTGAAAAACTGTTTTTT
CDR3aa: CASSQAYYRGQGEKLFF